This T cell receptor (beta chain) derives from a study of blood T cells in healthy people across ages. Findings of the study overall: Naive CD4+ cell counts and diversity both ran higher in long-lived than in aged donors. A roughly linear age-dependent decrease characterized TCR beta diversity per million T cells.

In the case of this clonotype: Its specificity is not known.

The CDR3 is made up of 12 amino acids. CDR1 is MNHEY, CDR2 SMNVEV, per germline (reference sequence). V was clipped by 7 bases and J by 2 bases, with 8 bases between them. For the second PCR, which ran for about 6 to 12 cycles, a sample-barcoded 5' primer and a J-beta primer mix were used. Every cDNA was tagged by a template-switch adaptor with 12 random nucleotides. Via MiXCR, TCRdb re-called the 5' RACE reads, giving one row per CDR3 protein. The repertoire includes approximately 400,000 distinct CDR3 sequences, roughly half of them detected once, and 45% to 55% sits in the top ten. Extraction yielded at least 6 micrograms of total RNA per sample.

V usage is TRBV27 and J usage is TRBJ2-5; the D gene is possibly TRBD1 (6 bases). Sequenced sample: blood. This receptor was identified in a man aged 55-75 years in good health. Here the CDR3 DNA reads TGTGCCAGCATTGACAGGCAAGAGACCCAGTACTTC. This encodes CASIDRQETQYF.